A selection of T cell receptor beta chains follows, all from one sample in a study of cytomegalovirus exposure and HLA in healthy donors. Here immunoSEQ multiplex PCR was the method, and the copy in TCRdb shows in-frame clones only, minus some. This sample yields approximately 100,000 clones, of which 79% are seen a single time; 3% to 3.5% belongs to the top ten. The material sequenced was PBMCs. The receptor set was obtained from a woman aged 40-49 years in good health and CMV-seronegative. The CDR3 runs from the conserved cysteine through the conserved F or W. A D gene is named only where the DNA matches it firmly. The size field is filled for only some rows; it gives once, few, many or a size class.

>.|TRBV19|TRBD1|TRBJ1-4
TGTGCCAGTCGGGACAGGGTTAATGAAAAACTGTTTTTT
CASRDRVNEKLFF
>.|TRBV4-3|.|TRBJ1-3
TGCGCCAGCAGCCAAGTGAGGAACGCTGGGAGCTCTGGAAACACCATATATTTT
CASSQVRNAGSSGNTIYF
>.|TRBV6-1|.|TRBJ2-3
TGTGCCAGCAGTGGAAACAGGGAAGATACGCAGTATTTT
CASSGNREDTQYF
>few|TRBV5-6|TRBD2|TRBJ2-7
TGTGCCAGCAGCCCCGGCGAACTAGCGGGAACTAATTCCTACGAGCAGTACTTC
CASSPGELAGTNSYEQYF
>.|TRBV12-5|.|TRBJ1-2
TGTGCTAGTGGTTTGGTATTAGGGGTCACCAACTATGGCTACACCTTC
CASGLVLGVTNYGYTF
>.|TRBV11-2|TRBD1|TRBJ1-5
TGTGCCAGCAGCCTGGGACAGGGTAGACAGCCCCAGCATTTT
CASSLGQGRQPQHF
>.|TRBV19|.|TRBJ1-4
TGTGCCAGTAGTAGGGGGCGCCGGGAAAAACTGTTTTTT
CASSRGRREKLFF
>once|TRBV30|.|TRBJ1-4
TGTGCCTCGGGAGAGGTTAATGAAAAACTGTTTTTT
CASGEVNEKLFF
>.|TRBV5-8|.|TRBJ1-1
TGTGCCAGCAGCTTCATACAGGAAATTAAAGCTTTCTTT
CASSFIQEIKAFF
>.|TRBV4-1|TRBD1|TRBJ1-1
TGCGCCAGCAGCCAGGGACAGGGGAACACTGAAGCTTTCTTT
CASSQGQGNTEAFF
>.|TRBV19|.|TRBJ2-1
TGTGCCAGTAGTATGAATCGGGACAATGAGCAGTTCTTC
CASSMNRDNEQFF
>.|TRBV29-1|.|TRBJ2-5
TGCAGCGTTGGAGTAGAAGAGACCCAGTACTTC
CSVGVEETQYF
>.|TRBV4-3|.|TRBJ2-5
TGCGCCAGCAGCCAAGACACTAGACGTGGAGAGACCCAGTACTTC
CASSQDTRRGETQYF
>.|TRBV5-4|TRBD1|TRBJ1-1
TGTGCCAGCAGCCCCCCCCCACAGGGGGCCTTGAACACTGAAGCTTTCTTT
CASSPPPQGALNTEAFF
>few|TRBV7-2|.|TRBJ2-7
TGTGCCAGCAGCACCAGGGAAGGAGTCTACGAGCAGTACTTC
CASSTREGVYEQYF
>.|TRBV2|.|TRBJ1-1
TGTGCCGGACGGCACAGGGAGGGCACTGAAGCTTTCTTT
CAGRHREGTEAFF
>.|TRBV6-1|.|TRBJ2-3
TGTGCCAGCAGTGTGGACAGGGAGGGAGATACGCAGTATTTT
CASSVDREGDTQYF
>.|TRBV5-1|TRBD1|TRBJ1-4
TGCGCCAGCAGCTACGGGACAGGGGTAGGCGAAAAACTGTTTTTT
CASSYGTGVGEKLFF
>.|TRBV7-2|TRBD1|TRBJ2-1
TGTGCCAGCAGCTTATCCGTCGCAGGGGGCTTCTACAATGAGCAGTTCTTC
CASSLSVAGGFYNEQFF
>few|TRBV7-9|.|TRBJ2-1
TGTGCCAGCAGCTTTGGGCAGGGGCAGGCTGAGCAGTTCTTC
CASSFGQGQAEQFF
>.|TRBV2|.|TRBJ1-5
TGTGCCAGTGGACAGTTCAATCAGCCCCAGCATTTT
CASGQFNQPQHF
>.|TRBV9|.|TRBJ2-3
TGTGCCAGCAGCGCCGACTTTCCGGATACGCAGTATTTT
CASSADFPDTQYF
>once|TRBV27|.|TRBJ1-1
TGTGCCAGCAGGGACACCCCGAACACTGAAGCTTTCTTT
CASRDTPNTEAFF
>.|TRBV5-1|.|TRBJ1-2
TGCGCCAGCAGGTTGATCGGTGGCGGCGACTATGGCTACACCTTC
CASRLIGGGDYGYTF
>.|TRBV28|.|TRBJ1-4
TGTGCCAGCAGTTTTACCGGGGGAGGTGAAAAACTGTTTTTT
CASSFTGGGEKLFF
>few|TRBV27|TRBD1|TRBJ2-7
TGTGCCACCTCACGGACAGGGCCGTCCTACGAGCAGTACTTC
CATSRTGPSYEQYF
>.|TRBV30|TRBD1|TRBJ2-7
TGTGCCTGGTATCCACAGGGGGTCCCCTACGAGCAGTACTTC
CAWYPQGVPYEQYF
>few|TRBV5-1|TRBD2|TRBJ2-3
TGCGCCAGCAGCTTGCCGGCTAGCGGAACAGATACGCAGTATTTT
CASSLPASGTDTQYF
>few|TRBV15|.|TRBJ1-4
TGTGCCACCAGCAGAGACGGCGGGCCTAATGAAAAACTGTTTTTT
CATSRDGGPNEKLFF
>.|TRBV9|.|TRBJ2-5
TGTGCCAGCAGCTTTTCGGGGTCCCAAGAGACCCAGTACTTC
CASSFSGSQETQYF
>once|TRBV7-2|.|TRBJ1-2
TGTGCCAGCAGCTTAGGGACAGAAGCTTTTGGCCACACCTTC
CASSLGTEAFGHTF